The 5 T cell receptor beta chains listed next were all sequenced from one sample in a study of T cells in Graves' hyperthyroidism and ophthalmopathy (dated by TCRdb to about 2019). The method behind the library was multiplex PCR. The listed sequencing device is Illumina HiSeq 2000. The TCR beta CDR3 regions were amplified from RNA transcripts. The first round of RT-PCR for the TCR CDR3 was performed with the HTBI primer set and the Qiagen OneStep RT-PCR kit. The raw public data were reprocessed by TCRdb itself: fastp quality trimming at Q25, MiXCR clonotype calling, in-frame beta chains only. Each record represents a unique CDR3 protein, reported with the most common genes and DNA among its rows. Present in this sample are fewer than 550,000 distinct CDR3 sequences, about 15% of which were seen just once. In total, the top ten clones hold 12% to 15% of the sample. The sample consisted of blood. The receptors shown here come from a woman between 18 and 29 years old with Graves' hyperthyroidism.

This clonotype was seen repeatedly, ten times or more. The CDR3 bases are TGTGCCAGCTCACCACGAGACAGGGGGCTTCCTGAAGCTTTCTTT. It encodes CASSPRDRGLPEAFF. The chain uses TRBV18 and TRBJ1-1; 10 bases align to TRBD1. This CDR3 is built from 15 residues. The V and J ends lost 1 base and 6 bases, in that order; junction bases with no gene match: 5. The germline gives CDR1 KGHSH, CDR2 LQKENI.

Ten or more counts support this clonotype. The chain joins TRBV18 to TRBJ2-3, with 9 bases identical to TRBD2. Germline V gives CDR1 KGHSH, CDR2 LQKENI. CDR3 length equals 16 residues. V lost 2 bases and J lost 4; bases outside the gene matches: 7. CDR3 DNA: TGTGCCAGCTCACCAAGGGCTAGCGGGGCGGCAGATACGCAGTATTTT. Amino acids: CASSPRASGAADTQYF. The whole variable domain, remainder taken from reference TRBV18 and TRBJ2-3, is NAGVMQNPRHLVRRRGQEARLRCSPMKGHSHVYWYRQLPEEGLKFMVYLQKENIIDESGMPKERFSAEFPKEGPSILRIQQVVRGDSAAYFCASSPRASGAADTQYFGPGTRLTVL.

In this sample, this clonotype turned up many times. The gene calls are TRBV2 and TRBJ2-3; 8 positions match TRBD1. J gave up 0 bases and V 4 bases, and 3 bases lay outside the gene matches. This CDR3 contains 15 residues. The V gene's germline CDR1 is SNHLY and CDR2 FYNNEI. CDR3 DNA: TGTGCCAGCAGTGCCGGGACAGGTAGCACAGATACGCAGTATTTT. It translates to CASSAGTGSTDTQYF.

This clonotype appeared a few times. The chain has TRBV7-8 and TRBJ2-3; D remains ambiguous. The CDR3 sequence is 15 residues long. Looked up from germline, CDR1 is SGHVS and CDR2 is FQNEAQ. The V end was cut by 3 bases, the J end by 3 bases, with 13 bases between. The CDR3 here is CASSLVTRSTDTQYF. The CDR3 DNA reads TGTGCCAGCAGCTTGGTTACGCGGTCGACAGATACGCAGTATTTT. Complete variable domain (other parts from reference TRBV7-8 and TRBJ2-3): GAGVSQSPRYKVAKRGQDVALRCDPISGHVSLFWYQQALGQGPEFLTYFQNEAQLDKSGLPSDRFFAERPEGSVSTLKIQRTQQEDSAVYLCASSLVTRSTDTQYFGPGTRLTVL.

There are many counts of this clonotype. The chain joins TRBV7-3 to TRBJ2-7; the match to TRBD1 covers 10 bases. The CDR3 consists of 14 residues. V trimming: 2 bases; J trimming: 5 bases; junction bases outside the gene matches: 3. Germline CDR1 reads SGHTA; CDR2 reads FQGTGA. The CDR3 nucleotides are TGTGCCAGCAGCTTAGGGACAGGGGTCGACGAGCAGTACTTC. As protein: CASSLGTGVDEQYF.